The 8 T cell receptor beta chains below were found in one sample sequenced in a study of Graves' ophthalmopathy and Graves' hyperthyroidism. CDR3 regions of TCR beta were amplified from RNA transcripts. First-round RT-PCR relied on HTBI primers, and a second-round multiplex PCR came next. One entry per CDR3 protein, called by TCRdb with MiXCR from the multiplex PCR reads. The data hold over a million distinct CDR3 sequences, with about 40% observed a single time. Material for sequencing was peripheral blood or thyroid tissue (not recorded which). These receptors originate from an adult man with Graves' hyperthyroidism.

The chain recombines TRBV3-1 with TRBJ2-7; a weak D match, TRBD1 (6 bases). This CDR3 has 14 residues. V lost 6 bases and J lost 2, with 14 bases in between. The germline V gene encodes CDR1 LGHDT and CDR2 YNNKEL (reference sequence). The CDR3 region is CASSLRAGAYEQYF. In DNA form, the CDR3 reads TGTGCCAGCAGTTTAAGGGCAGGGGCCTACGAGCAGTACTTC.

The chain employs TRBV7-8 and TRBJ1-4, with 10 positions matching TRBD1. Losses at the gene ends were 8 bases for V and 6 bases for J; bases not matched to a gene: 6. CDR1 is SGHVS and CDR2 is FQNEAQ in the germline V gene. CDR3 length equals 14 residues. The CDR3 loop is CASQTGTGDEKLFF. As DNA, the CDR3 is TGTGCCAGCCAAACCGGGACAGGGGATGAAAAACTGTTTTTT.

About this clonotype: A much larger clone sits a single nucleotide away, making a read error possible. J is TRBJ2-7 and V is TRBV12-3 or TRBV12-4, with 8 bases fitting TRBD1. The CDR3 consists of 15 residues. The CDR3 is CVSSNRTGWSYEQYF. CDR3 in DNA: TGTGTCAGCAGTAACAGGACAGGGTGGTCCTACGAGCAGTACTTC.

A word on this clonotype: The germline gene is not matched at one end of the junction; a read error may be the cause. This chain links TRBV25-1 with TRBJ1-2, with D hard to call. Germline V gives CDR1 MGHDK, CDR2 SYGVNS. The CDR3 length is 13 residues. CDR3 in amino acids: CTSRDGEVGGYTF. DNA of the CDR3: TGTACCAGCAGAGACGGAGAAGTCGGCGGCTACACCTTC.

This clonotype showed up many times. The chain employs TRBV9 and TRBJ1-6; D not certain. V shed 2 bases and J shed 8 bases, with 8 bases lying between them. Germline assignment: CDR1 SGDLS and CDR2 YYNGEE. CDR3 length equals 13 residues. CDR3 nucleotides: TGTGCCAGCAGCGTTTGGGATGATTCACCCCTCCACTTT. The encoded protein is CASSVWDDSPLHF. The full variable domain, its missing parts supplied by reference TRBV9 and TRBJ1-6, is DSGVTQTPKHLITATGQRVTLRCSPRSGDLSVYWYQQSLDQGLQFLIQYYNGEERAKGNILERFSAQQFPDLHSELNLSSLELGDSALYFCASSVWDDSPLHFGNGTRLTVT.

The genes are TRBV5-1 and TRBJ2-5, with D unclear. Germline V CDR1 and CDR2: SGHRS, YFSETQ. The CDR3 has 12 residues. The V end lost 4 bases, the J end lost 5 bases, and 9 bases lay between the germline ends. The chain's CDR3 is CASSPRSETQYF. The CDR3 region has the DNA TGCGCCAGCAGCCCTAGGTCGGAGACCCAGTACTTC.

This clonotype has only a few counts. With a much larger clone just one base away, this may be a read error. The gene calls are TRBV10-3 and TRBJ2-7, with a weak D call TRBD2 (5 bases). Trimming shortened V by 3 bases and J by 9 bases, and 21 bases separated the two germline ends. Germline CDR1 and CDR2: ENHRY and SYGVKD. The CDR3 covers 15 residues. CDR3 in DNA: TGTGCCATCAGTGATTTACAGCATCCTAGCCTCCGGCAGTACTTC. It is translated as CAISDLQHPSLRQYF.

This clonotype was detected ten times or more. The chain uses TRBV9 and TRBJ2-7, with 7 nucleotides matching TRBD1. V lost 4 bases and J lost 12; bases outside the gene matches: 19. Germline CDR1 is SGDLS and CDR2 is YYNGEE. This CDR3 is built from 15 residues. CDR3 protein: CASSPSPQMDRPRYF. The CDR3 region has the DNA TGTGCCAGCAGCCCGAGCCCTCAAATGGACAGGCCGAGGTACTTC.